This T cell receptor (beta chain) was documented in a study of blood T cell repertoires in COVID-19. Background on the study: Sites in the United States, Italy and Spain provided acute and convalescent COVID-19 samples.

From germline, CDR1 is LGHDT and CDR2 YNNKEL (reference sequence). This CDR3 has 15 residues. Trimming pared 1 base from V and 4 bases from J, leaving 11 bases between. Method: immunoSEQ multiplex PCR; TCRdb's copy keeps in-frame clones and lacks some. The sample lists hundreds of thousands of clones, approximately 90% seen once, with 2% to 3% in the top ten. Everyone who took part was roughly 18 to 89 years old, and they came from about two dozen US areas. Sequencing input: PBMCs or T cells enriched from blood (not recorded which). The J gene is TRBJ1-3, the V gene TRBV3-1 (or the pseudogene TRBV3-2); D gene unclear. This receptor was identified in a woman between 25 and 40 years old with acute COVID-19. CDR3 sequence reads: CASSQVTGLGNTIYF. The DNA of the CDR3 is TGTGCCAGCAGCCAAGTAACGGGTTTGGGAAACACCATATATTTT.